The 5 T cell receptor beta chains reported below all come from one sample, sequenced in a study of cytomegalovirus exposure and HLA in healthy donors. The study ran its PCR with 60 Vbeta and 13 Jbeta primers. Assay: immunoSEQ multiplex PCR; the TCRdb copy retains only in-frame clones and omits some. Its table records roughly 36,000 clones. The sequenced sample was PBMCs. The receptors derive from a woman in her twenties or thirties in good health and CMV-seropositive.

The V call is TRBV10-3, the J call TRBJ2-5; 12 bases align to TRBD2. Unmatched junction bases numbered 13, after V lost 4 bases and J lost 1 base. Germline V gives CDR1 ENHRY, CDR2 SYGVKD. The CDR3 is 19 residues long. CDR3 residues: CAISVFAPRLAGAQETQYF. Here the CDR3 DNA reads TGTGCCATCAGTGTCTTTGCACCAAGACTAGCGGGGGCCCAAGAGACCCAGTACTTC.

The rearrangement links TRBV10-1 to TRBJ2-1; 9 nucleotides agree with TRBD2. The CDR3 contains 15 residues. V shed 3 bases, J shed 8 bases, and the junction held 8 bases outside the gene matches. CDR1 WNHNN and CDR2 SYGVQD come from the germline V gene (reference sequence). The DNA of the CDR3 is TGCGCCAGCAGTGACCGGCGGGGGGGCACCCATGAGCAGTTCTTC. Amino acids: CASSDRRGGTHEQFF.

J is TRBJ2-7 and V is TRBV4-1; TRBD1 agrees at 10 bases. Unmatched junction bases numbered 9, after V lost 6 bases and J lost 4 bases. This CDR3 contains 15 residues. Germline V lookup: CDR1 MGHRA, CDR2 YSYEKL. CDR3 in DNA: TGCGCCAGCAGTCAACAAGGACAGGGGGGTTACGAGCAGTACTTC. Encoded protein: CASSQQGQGGYEQYF.

The chain uses TRBV19 and TRBJ1-2; 10 bases match TRBD1. Trimming removed 6 bases from V and 4 bases from J; junction bases left unmatched: 8. Germline V gene data show CDR1 as LNHDA and CDR2 as SQIVND (reference sequence). This CDR3 is built from 15 residues. The CDR3, as DNA: TGTGCCAGTAGAACCGGGACAGGGGTTTTCTATGGCTACACCTTC. Amino acid sequence: CASRTGTGVFYGYTF.

The rearrangement links TRBV28 to TRBJ1-2; D is perhaps TRBD1 (5 bases). The germline CDR1 and CDR2 sequences are MDHEN and SYDVKM. Trimming shortened V by 6 bases and J by 8 bases, and 13 bases separated the two germline ends. The CDR3 extends over 12 amino acids. CDR3 loop: CASSRAGKGYTF. CDR3 nucleotide sequence: TGTGCCAGCAGCAGGGCAGGGAAAGGCTACACCTTC.